This is a list of T cell receptor beta chains from one sample in a study of beta chain features in type 1 diabetes. Libraries were prepared by immunoSEQ multiplex PCR; TCRdb keeps only in-frame clonotypes and omits some of them. The data contain 500,000 to 650,000 clones, around 12% of them singletons. Material for sequencing was naive CD4+ T cells from blood. These receptors all come from a young man with type 1 diabetes. The CDR3 runs from the conserved cysteine through the conserved F or W. A D gene is named only where the DNA matches it firmly. Size values are once, few and many counts, or a class for expanded clones, and some rows have none.

CDR3 DNA | CDR3 protein | V gene | clone size | J gene | D gene
TGTGCCAGCACCCCAGCCGGGGGGTACGGGGAGCTGTTTTTT | CASTPAGGYGELFF | TRBV9 | few | TRBJ2-2 | TRBD2
TGTGCCAGCAGTGGGACAGGGCCGGACACTGAAGCTTTCTTT | CASSGTGPDTEAFF | TRBV25-1 | few | TRBJ1-1 | TRBD1
TGTGCCAGCAGCTTTTTTCCGGGTTTTAGCAATCAGCCCCAGCATTTT | CASSFFPGFSNQPQHF | TRBV11-2 | . | TRBJ1-5 | .
TGCGCCAGCAGCCAAGATACCGGTAATCGTTCACCCCCCCACTTT | CASSQDTGNRSPPHF | TRBV4-3 | . | TRBJ1-6 | .
TGTGCCAGCTCACCGGTAGCGAACACTGAAGCTTTCTTT | CASSPVANTEAFF | TRBV18 | . | TRBJ1-1 | .
TGTGCCATCAGTGAGTCGGAAAAGCAGTACTTC | CAISESEKQYF | TRBV10-3 | few | TRBJ2-7 | .
TGTGCCAGCAGCCAACGCCAACAGGAACGACGTGAAAAACTGTTTTTT | CASSQRQQERREKLFF | TRBV28 | . | TRBJ1-4 | .
TGTGCCAGCAGCGCGTACCTGGGACAATACTATAATTCACCCCTCCACTTT | CASSAYLGQYYNSPLHF | TRBV7-6 | few | TRBJ1-6 | .
TGTGCCAGCAGTTTAGGGGGCTCAAACACCGGGGAGCTGTTTTTT | CASSLGGSNTGELFF | TRBV28 | few | TRBJ2-2 | .
TGTGCCATCAGCTATGACAGGTCCGGGGCCAACGTCCTGACTTTC | CAISYDRSGANVLTF | TRBV10-3 | . | TRBJ2-6 | .
TGTGCCAGCAGCCTGAGACTAGCGACGTGGGCCGGGGAGCTGTTTTTT | CASSLRLATWAGELFF | TRBV28 | . | TRBJ2-2 | TRBD2
TGTGCCAGCAGCCTGAGCCAGACTAGCGGGGGGGCTCAAGAGACCCAGTACTTC | CASSLSQTSGGAQETQYF | TRBV7-2 | few | TRBJ2-5 | TRBD2
TGTGCCAGCGGGGTACAGGGGGCAGAGACCGGGGAGCTGTTTTTT | CASGVQGAETGELFF | TRBV2 | . | TRBJ2-2 | TRBD1
TGTGCCAGCACTGGGGGGTCTGGGGAGCAGTTCTTC | CASTGGSGEQFF | TRBV9 | few | TRBJ2-1 | .
TGTGCCAGCAGGATCCGGACAGGACACTACGAGCAGTACTTC | CASRIRTGHYEQYF | TRBV27 | few | TRBJ2-7 | TRBD1
TGTGCCAGCAGCGAGTGGGGGGTCCCCTATAATTCACCCCTCCACTTT | CASSEWGVPYNSPLHF | TRBV7-9 | . | TRBJ1-6 | .
TGCAGCGCCGACGGGACAGGGCTGGAAGAGACCCAGTACTTC | CSADGTGLEETQYF | TRBV29-1 | . | TRBJ2-5 | TRBD1
TGTGCCAGCAGTTCCCGGAGGGGGAGAGAAAAACTGTTTTTT | CASSSRRGREKLFF | TRBV27 | . | TRBJ1-4 | .
TGTGCCAGCATTAACCCTACCCAAGAGACCCAGTACTTC | CASINPTQETQYF | TRBV28 | few | TRBJ2-5 | .
TGTGCCAGCAGGTTATGGAGACTCGGAAGCACAGATACGCAGTATTTT | CASRLWRLGSTDTQYF | TRBV11-2 | few | TRBJ2-3 | .
TGTGCCAGCAGCTTGCCCGCGGACTTTTCCACCGGGGAGCTGTTTTTT | CASSLPADFSTGELFF | TRBV13 | few | TRBJ2-2 | .
TGTGCCAGCAGCGCCGAACCTCGGGACAGGGTGGGTAGAGCTTTCTTT | CASSAEPRDRVGRAFF | TRBV7-2 | few | TRBJ1-1 | TRBD1
TGTGCCATCAGTGCCGGGGTGGAAGGGTGGAAGCAGTTCTTC | CAISAGVEGWKQFF | TRBV10-3 | few | TRBJ2-1 | .
TGTGCCAGCAGTGTGGCAGTACCCACTGAAGCTTTCTTT | CASSVAVPTEAFF | TRBV2 | few | TRBJ1-1 | .
TGTGCCAGCAGCTTAGTGGACACTGAAGCTTTCTTT | CASSLVDTEAFF | TRBV7-9 | . | TRBJ1-1 | .
TGTGCCAGCAGCATCGGTACTAGCGGAGCATACAATGAGCAGTTCTTC | CASSIGTSGAYNEQFF | TRBV9 | . | TRBJ2-1 | TRBD2
TGTGCCAGCAGCCGGGGACAGGGGGCGAACAATCAGCCCCAGCATTTT | CASSRGQGANNQPQHF | TRBV4-2 | few | TRBJ1-5 | TRBD1
TGCAGCGCTACATTTGGGACGGGGAACTATGGCTACACCTTC | CSATFGTGNYGYTF | TRBV29-1 | few | TRBJ1-2 | .
TGTGCCAGTAGTATCCGGGGGCGCACCATATATTTT | CASSIRGRTIYF | TRBV19 | few | TRBJ1-3 | .
TGTGCCAGCACCCCGAGCCAGGGACGGGAGAACACTGAAGCTTTCTTT | CASTPSQGRENTEAFF | TRBV6-6 | . | TRBJ1-1 | .
TGTGCCAGCAGCCTCAAACAGGGCGGGGCAGATACGCAGTATTTT | CASSLKQGGADTQYF | TRBV6-6 | . | TRBJ2-3 | .
TGTGCCAGCAGTTTCCGCGGCAGCCGGGATGAGCAGTTCTTC | CASSFRGSRDEQFF | TRBV11-2 | few | TRBJ2-1 | .